This passage covers 2 T cell receptor beta chains from one sample sequenced in a study of cytomegalovirus exposure and HLA in healthy donors. 60 Vbeta and 13 Jbeta primers were used in PCR. Profiling relied on immunoSEQ multiplex PCR, and the TCRdb table lists in-frame clones only, not all of them. The data show 100,000 to 150,000 clones, over 70% seen once. Sequencing was carried out using PBMCs. The receptors were gathered from a woman between 40 and 50 years old in good health and CMV-seronegative.

The CDR3 DNA sequence: TGTGCCAGCAGTTTTCAGGGGGTTGGTGAGCAGTTCTTC. It translates to CASSFQGVGEQFF. The chain is built from TRBV27 and TRBJ2-1; 7 nucleotides align to TRBD1. The CDR3 is 13 amino acids. V lost 3 bases, J lost 9 bases, and 5 bases stayed unmatched. The germline V gene encodes CDR1 MNHEY and CDR2 SMNVEV (reference sequence).

This clone was counted once. The chain has TRBV6-5 and TRBJ1-4; 7 bases align to TRBD1. From germline, CDR1 is MNHEY and CDR2 SVGAGI. The junction had 8 bases not matched to a gene; V was cut back by 5 bases and J by 8 bases. CDR3 length equals 14 residues. CDR3 in amino acids: CASSPRGLIEKLFF. In DNA, the CDR3 is TGTGCCAGCAGTCCTAGGGGGCTAATAGAAAAACTGTTTTTT.